This entry is about one T cell receptor beta chain. The CDR3 extends over 14 amino acids. Trimming stripped 0 bases from V and 5 bases from J, with 12 bases between. The germline V gene has CDR1 SGHNT and CDR2 YYREEE (reference sequence). How the authors handled the data: It was from reference gene primer amplification that nucleated cell counts were estimated. Sequenced by immunoSEQ multiplex PCR; TCRdb stores in-frame clones only, minus some. V, J and clone size are taken as reported in that table, and D and trimming were inferred from the DNA itself. This sample yields 200,000 to 300,000 clones, of which 84% are seen a single time; around 9.2% belongs to the top ten. The data derive from a study of blood T cell repertoires in COVID-19. Study overall: Spain, Italy and the United States supplied samples that represented acute and convalescent COVID-19. Sources were T cells, B-cell-depleted T cells, or PBMCs; the material itself was cDNA or gDNA.

The sequence derives from a human donor in a cohort sampled during active COVID-19. Sequences were obtained from peripheral blood. The V call is TRBV5-4, the J call TRBJ2-7; TRBD1 is a possible D gene (6 bases). CDR3 sequence (DNA): TGTGCCAGCAGCTTGGGGGCAGGGGATAACGAGCAGTACTTC. Its protein is CASSLGAGDNEQYF.